The 10 T cell receptor beta chains reported below all come from one sample, sequenced in a study of T cells in narcolepsy. Libraries were prepared by immunoSEQ multiplex PCR; TCRdb keeps only in-frame clonotypes and omits some of them. The sample has under 20,000 clones, more than 75% seen once; the top ten hold over 0.7%. The specimen sequenced was memory (CD45RA-) CD4+ T cells from blood. All receptors come from a human donor in good health.

In nucleotides, the CDR3 is TGTGCCAGTAGTATGGGAGACAGGAGGAATCTGTTCTTC. Translation gives CASSMGDRRNLFF. The chain has TRBV19 and TRBJ2-1; D possibly corresponds to TRBD1 (6 bases). V lost 3 bases, J lost 15 bases, and 18 bases lay in between. Germline V gene lookup returns CDR1 LNHDA and CDR2 SQIVND (reference sequence). CDR3 length: 13 amino acids.

In this sample, this clone turned up once. The chain combines TRBV7-2 with TRBJ1-3; D uncertain. Per the germline V gene, CDR1 is SGHTA and CDR2 is FQGNSA. CDR3 length: 14 amino acids. Trimming pared 5 bases from V and 3 bases from J, leaving 11 bases between. Here the CDR3 DNA reads TGTGCCAGCAGCCGGCAATATGGTGGAAACACCATATATTTT. It encodes CASSRQYGGNTIYF.

With respect to this clone: One junction end does not reproduce the germline sequence, and a read error may be involved. The rearrangement links TRBV25-1 to TRBJ1-1; D possibly corresponds to TRBD1 (5 bases). The CDR3 totals 13 residues. Germline V gene sequence: CDR1 MGHDK, CDR2 SYGVNS. CDR3 in amino acids: CASTISSGGRVLF. The DNA for the CDR3 is TGTGCCAGCACTATATCATCCGGGGGGAGGGTTCTCTTT.

The J gene is TRBJ2-4, the V gene TRBV4-1, with TRBD2 matching over 12 bases. Germline values: CDR1 MGHRA, CDR2 YSYEKL. The CDR3 loop spans 19 amino acids. V gave up 1 base and J gave up 4 bases; unmatched junction bases: 11. The CDR3 loop is CASSQGSLAGGPKKNIQYF. Written as DNA, the CDR3 is TGCGCCAGCAGCCAAGGCAGTCTAGCGGGGGGGCCTAAGAAAAACATTCAGTACTTC.

The chain joins TRBV5-4 to TRBJ2-7; TRBD2 agrees at 7 bases. This CDR3 spans 14 amino acids. Germline V gives CDR1 SGHNT, CDR2 YYREEE (reference sequence). J was trimmed by 2 bases and V by 4 bases; bases with no gene match: 6. CDR3 amino acids: CASSPRGGTYEQYF. The CDR3 bases are TGTGCCAGCAGCCCCCGCGGGGGTACCTACGAGCAGTACTTC.

This rearrangement joins TRBV6-5 to TRBJ1-1; 11 nucleotides align to TRBD1. The CDR3 length is 15 residues. V dropped 6 bases and J dropped 6; count of bases not matched to a gene: 9. Germline values: CDR1 MNHEY, CDR2 SVGAGI. CDR3 DNA sequence: TGTGCCAGCAGACCAACTCCGGGACAGGGGGCTGAAGCTTTCTTT. It yields the protein CASRPTPGQGAEAFF.

In DNA form, the CDR3 reads TGTGCCAGCAGCTTACCAGGGGTAATAGCTGGGGAGCTGTTTTTT. It specifies CASSLPGVIAGELFF. The rearrangement joins TRBV11-3 to TRBJ2-2; D perhaps matches TRBD1 (6 bases). Trimming took 2 bases from V and 8 from J, leaving 15 bases between them. The CDR3 extends over 15 amino acids. In germline, CDR1 is SGHNT, CDR2 YENEEA.

The V and J genes are TRBV6-6 and TRBJ1-1, with D perhaps matching TRBD1 (5 bases). Germline lookup yields CDR1 MNHNY and CDR2 SVGAGI (reference sequence). The ends were cut back, 6 bases at V and 3 bases at J, with 20 bases in the middle. This CDR3 comprises 16 residues. CDR3 DNA: TGTGCCAGCAGGACGGGACGGCCGCCGTCGTACACTGAAGCTTTCTTT. Translating gives CASRTGRPPSYTEAFF.

The chain links TRBV5-1 to TRBJ2-1, with TRBD2 matching over 14 bases. The CDR3 loop spans 18 amino acids. The ends lost 0 bases at V and 0 bases at J; junction bases unmatched: 2. Germline V CDR1 and CDR2: SGHRS, YFSETQ. This CDR3 is CASSLGTSGGSSYNEQFF. The CDR3 bases are TGCGCCAGCAGCTTGGGGACTAGCGGGGGGAGCTCCTACAATGAGCAGTTCTTC.

V gene TRBV29-1 combines with J gene TRBJ2-1; D is perhaps TRBD1 (6 bases). This CDR3 region has 14 residues. Trimming removed 6 bases from V and 5 bases from J, with 17 bases in between. Germline CDR1 is SQVTM and CDR2 is ANQGSEA. In nucleotides, the CDR3 is TGCAGCGTACTGGACAGCCCGGCGGACAATGAGCAGTTCTTC. It yields the protein CSVLDSPADNEQFF.